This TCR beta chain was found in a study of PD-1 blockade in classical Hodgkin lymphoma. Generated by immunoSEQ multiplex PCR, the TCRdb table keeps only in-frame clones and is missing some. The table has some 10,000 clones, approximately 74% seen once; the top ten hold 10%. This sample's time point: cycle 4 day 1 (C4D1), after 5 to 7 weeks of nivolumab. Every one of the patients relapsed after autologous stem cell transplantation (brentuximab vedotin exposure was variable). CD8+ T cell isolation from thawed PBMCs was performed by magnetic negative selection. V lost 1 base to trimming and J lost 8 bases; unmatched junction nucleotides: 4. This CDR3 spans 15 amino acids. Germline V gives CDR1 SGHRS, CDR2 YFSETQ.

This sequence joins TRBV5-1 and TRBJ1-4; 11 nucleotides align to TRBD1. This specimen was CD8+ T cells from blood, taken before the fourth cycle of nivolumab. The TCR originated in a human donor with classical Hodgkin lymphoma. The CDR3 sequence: CASSLKGQGVEKLFF. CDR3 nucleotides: TGCGCCAGCAGCTTGAAGGGACAGGGGGTCGAAAAACTGTTTTTT.